Following are 29 T cell receptor beta chains from one sample sequenced in a study of T-cell memory formation after mild COVID-19. TCRdb processed the 5' RACE reads anew with MiXCR; each CDR3 protein has one entry. Of 350,000 to 400,000 distinct CDR3 sequences listed, roughly 21% are singletons. Sequencing was performed on PBMCs or a T cell subset sorted from them (not recorded which). The origin of the receptors is an adult woman who had mild COVID-19 (a few samples of this study predate the infection). Cell type and time point are not known.

This clonotype was observed many times. The V gene is TRBV7-2, the J gene TRBJ2-7; D is ambiguous. Trimming took off 5 bases at V and 3 bases at J, with 14 bases between the two ends. The CDR3 extends over 14 amino acids. Germline V gene sequence: CDR1 SGHTA, CDR2 FQGNSA. This chain's CDR3 is CASSLTGTGYEQYF. The CDR3 nucleotides read TGTGCCAGCAGCCTGACGGGTACTGGCTACGAGCAGTACTTC.

This clonotype was found a few times. The chain links TRBV4-2 to TRBJ2-1, with D unclear. CDR1 is LGHNA, CDR2 YNFKEQ, per germline. Trimming shortened V by 4 bases and J by 4 bases, and 14 bases separated the two germline ends. The CDR3 has 15 amino acids. The CDR3 loop is CASSLSRASYNEQFF. Written as DNA, the CDR3 is TGTGCCAGCAGCCTCTCCCGGGCATCTTACAATGAGCAGTTCTTC.

The gene calls are TRBV6-5 and TRBJ2-3, with D possibly being TRBD1 or TRBD2 (6 bases each). The germline gives CDR1 MNHEY, CDR2 SVGAGI. The V gene lost 0 bases and the J gene lost 3 bases, with 10 bases spanning the gap. The CDR3 length is 15 residues. The CDR3 loop reads CASSYSRGRTDTQYF. CDR3 bases: TGTGCCAGCAGTTACTCTAGGGGGAGGACAGATACGCAGTATTTT.

V is TRBV19 and J is TRBJ1-4; D remains ambiguous. The V end was cut by 3 bases, the J end by 3 bases, with 8 bases between. This CDR3 has 14 amino acids. CDR1 and CDR2 (germline): LNHDA, SQIVND (reference sequence). CDR3 in amino acids: CASSMYRPNEKLFF. The CDR3 coding sequence is TGTGCCAGTAGTATGTACAGACCTAATGAAAAACTGTTTTTT.

This clonotype turned up a few times. This sequence joins TRBV10-3 and TRBJ1-2, with 8 bases that match TRBD1. The germline V gene encodes CDR1 ENHRY and CDR2 SYGVKD. The CDR3 spans 13 residues. V was clipped by 6 bases and J by 3 bases; unmatched bases: 3. CDR3 bases: TGTGCCATCAGCATGGACAGGGACTATGGCTACACCTTC. As protein: CAISMDRDYGYTF.

The chain couples TRBV12-3 or TRBV12-4 to TRBJ1-2; no clear D gene. Trimming removed 3 bases at V and 5 bases at J, with 13 bases between. CDR3 length equals 14 residues. CDR3 coding DNA: TGTGCCAGCAGTTTGTCAGGTTCCGTTTATGGCTACACCTTC. Translation gives CASSLSGSVYGYTF.

This clonotype was counted only a few times. The chain links TRBV12-5 to TRBJ2-5, with 8 bases identical to TRBD1. The germline gives CDR1 LGHNT, CDR2 FRNRAP. J was trimmed by 2 bases and V by 1 base; bases with no gene match: 0. The CDR3 is 14 amino acids. The CDR3 protein is CASGLGQGQETQYF. For the CDR3, the DNA is TGTGCTAGTGGTTTGGGACAGGGGCAAGAGACCCAGTACTTC.

V usage is TRBV5-5 and J usage is TRBJ2-7; maybe TRBD1 (5 bases). Germline-derived CDR1 and CDR2 are SGHKS and YYEKEE (reference sequence). V was trimmed by 4 bases and J by 1 base, leaving 15 bases between them. The CDR3 has 15 amino acids. CDR3 nucleotide sequence: TGTGCCAGCAGCCGAGACAGTATTTTATCCTACGAGCAGTACTTC. Its protein product is CASSRDSILSYEQYF.

The chain is built from TRBV12-3 or TRBV12-4 and TRBJ2-1, with TRBD2 matching over 7 bases. CDR3 length equals 15 residues. The ends lost 7 bases at V and 0 bases at J; junction bases unmatched: 6. The CDR3 DNA sequence: TGTGCCAGCAAGACGGGAGGTAGCTCCTACAATGAGCAGTTCTTC. This codes for CASKTGGSSYNEQFF.

This clonotype occurred a few times. The genes are TRBV7-9 and TRBJ2-3; D uncertain. Germline V lookup: CDR1 SEHNR, CDR2 FQNEAQ (reference sequence). There are 13 residues in the CDR3. V lost 6 bases and J 6 bases, leaving 13 bases between the germline ends. In nucleotides, the CDR3 is TGTGCCAGCAGGAGCACCCTTGATGATACGCAGTATTTT. Its protein product is CASRSTLDDTQYF.

The rearrangement links TRBV20-1 to TRBJ2-3; TRBD2 matches at 11 bases. Germline CDR1 reads DFQATT; CDR2 reads SNEGSKA (reference sequence). The CDR3 has 16 residues. With V trimmed by 0 bases and J by 3 bases, 5 bases remained unmatched. CDR3 in amino acids: CSARDPTSGGTDTQYF. CDR3 nucleotide sequence: TGCAGTGCTAGAGATCCCACTAGCGGGGGTACAGATACGCAGTATTTT.

This clonotype was counted only a few times. The chain uses TRBV27 and TRBJ2-7, with TRBD2 matching 7 bases. The V segment lost 7 bases and the J segment 3 bases; nucleotides outside the gene matches: 12. This CDR3 has 15 residues. Germline V gives CDR1 MNHEY, CDR2 SMNVEV (reference sequence). The CDR3 loop is CASTSSSGLIYEQYF. The CDR3 DNA reads as TGTGCCAGCACTAGCAGTAGCGGGTTGATCTACGAGCAGTACTTC.

This clonotype came up a few times. The J gene is TRBJ2-1, the V gene TRBV6-2 or TRBV6-3; D perhaps matches TRBD2 (6 bases). V dropped 5 bases and J dropped 4 bases, with 18 bases sitting between them. Per the germline V gene, CDR1 is MNHEY and CDR2 is SVGEGT. CDR3 length: 16 residues. The CDR3 here is CASSLRTSSLYNEQFF. The CDR3 region has the DNA TGTGCCAGCAGTCTCCGTACTAGCTCCCTTTACAATGAGCAGTTCTTC.

This clonotype was seen a few times. This sequence joins TRBV2 and TRBJ1-6; D ambiguous. The CDR3 contains 12 residues. Trimming pared 2 bases from V and 5 bases from J, leaving 1 base between. Germline-derived CDR1 and CDR2 are SNHLY and FYNNEI. The CDR3 DNA reads as TGTGCCAGCAGTGAAAATAATTCACCCCTCCACTTT. This translates into CASSENNSPLHF.

The rearrangement links TRBV20-1 to TRBJ1-1; D remains ambiguous. The CDR3 sequence is 15 residues long. V was cut by 0 bases and J by 2 bases, with 13 bases left in between. Germline V CDR1 and CDR2: DFQATT, SNEGSKA (reference sequence). In DNA form, the CDR3 reads TGCAGTGCTAGAGAATCTATCGGCTTAAACACTGAAGCTTTCTTT. Translated, it gives CSARESIGLNTEAFF.

This rearrangement joins TRBV5-1 to TRBJ1-4, with 9 bases that match TRBD1. Germline V gene lookup returns CDR1 SGHRS and CDR2 YFSETQ. Losses at the gene ends were 6 bases for V and 7 bases for J; bases not matched to a gene: 7. The CDR3 length is 14 residues. Here the CDR3 reads CASTKGQGSEKLFF. Here the CDR3 DNA reads TGCGCCAGCACCAAGGGACAGGGAAGTGAAAAACTGTTTTTT.

The chain employs TRBV7-9 and TRBJ1-1, with D perhaps TRBD1 (5 bases). The CDR3 has 13 residues. Germline CDR1 SEHNR, CDR2 FQNEAQ (reference sequence). Trimming removed 5 bases from V and 4 bases from J, with 11 bases in between. The CDR3 bases are TGTGCCAGCAGCCCAGGGTTCGCCACTGAAGCTTTCTTT. It is translated as CASSPGFATEAFF. The variable domain in full, completed from reference TRBV7-9 and TRBJ1-1, reads DTGVSQNPRHKITKRGQNVTFRCDPISEHNRLYWYRQTLGQGPEFLTYFQNEAQLEKSRLLSDRFSAERPKGSFSTLEIQRTEQGDSAMYLCASSPGFATEAFFGQGTRLTVV.

This clonotype was picked up a small number of times. V and J are TRBV29-1 and TRBJ1-1, with a possible D match to TRBD1 (6 bases). V dropped 5 bases and J dropped 2 bases, with 15 bases sitting between them. This CDR3 region has 14 residues. Germline-derived CDR1 and CDR2 are SQVTM and ANQGSEA. The CDR3 DNA reads TGCAGCGTTAGCAGGGGTGCCTTTAACACTGAAGCTTTCTTT. This translates into CSVSRGAFNTEAFF.

This sequence joins TRBV5-1 and TRBJ1-1; 9 bases are shared with TRBD1. Germline CDR1 is SGHRS and CDR2 is YFSETQ. The CDR3 is made up of 15 amino acids. The V gene end was trimmed by 0 bases and the J gene end by 5 bases; junction bases not matched to a gene: 5. In DNA, the CDR3 is TGCGCCAGCAGCTTGGAGGTACAGGGGGCTACTGAAGCTTTCTTT. Residues: CASSLEVQGATEAFF.

In its sample, this clonotype was seen a few times. CDR3 protein: CAISEPDLRPGGRAQYF. The CDR3 DNA reads TGTGCCATCAGTGAGCCCGACCTTAGACCAGGAGGGAGAGCGCAGTATTTT. The genes are TRBV10-3 and TRBJ2-3; D is possibly TRBD2 (6 bases). Trimming shortened V by 2 bases and J by 10 bases, and 25 bases separated the two germline ends. The CDR3 runs 17 residues. The germline V gene has CDR1 ENHRY and CDR2 SYGVKD.

This clonotype was counted a few times. The V and J genes are TRBV14 and TRBJ2-7; tentative D call: TRBD1 (5 bases). The length of the CDR3 is 15 residues. V lost 1 base and J lost 0, with 10 bases in between. Germline CDR1 reads SGHDN; CDR2 reads FVKESK. The CDR3 reads CASSQAGRSSYEQYF. CDR3 DNA sequence: TGTGCCAGCAGCCAAGCAGGGCGGAGCTCCTACGAGCAGTACTTC.

The V gene is TRBV5-1, the J gene TRBJ2-1, with 10 bases matching TRBD1. With V trimmed by 4 bases and J by 9 bases, 7 bases remained unmatched. This CDR3 comprises 14 residues. Germline CDR1 is SGHRS and CDR2 is YFSETQ. The CDR3 DNA is TGCGCCAGCAGCCGAATGGACAGGGGGTTTGAGCAGTTCTTC. Translated: CASSRMDRGFEQFF.

J is TRBJ2-1 and V is TRBV11-3; D tentatively fits TRBD1 or TRBD2 (5 bases each). Germline loops: CDR1 SGHNT, CDR2 YENEEA. V was pared by 3 bases and J by 4 bases, with 16 bases between. The CDR3 totals 16 residues. The CDR3: CASSFQRDGIYNEQFF. CDR3 bases: TGTGCCAGCAGCTTTCAGAGGGACGGAATTTACAATGAGCAGTTCTTC.

This clonotype has more than one count but fewer than ten. This chain connects TRBV7-9 to TRBJ2-3, with D perhaps TRBD2 (6 bases). CDR1 and CDR2 (germline): SEHNR, FQNEAQ (reference sequence). Trimming took 4 bases from V and 2 from J, leaving 16 bases between them. This CDR3 has 16 amino acids. In nucleotides, the CDR3 is TGTGCCAGCAGCTCGGACCTGGGAGGCAACACAGATACGCAGTATTTT. Amino acids: CASSSDLGGNTDTQYF.

V is TRBV25-1 and J is TRBJ2-7; 7 bases agree with TRBD1. V gave up 5 bases and J gave up 4 bases; unmatched junction bases: 8. Germline lookup yields CDR1 MGHDK and CDR2 SYGVNS. The CDR3 has 14 amino acids. CDR3 region: CASSPMVGQYEQYF. DNA for the CDR3: TGTGCCAGCAGTCCAATGGTGGGACAGTACGAGCAGTACTTC.

The genes are TRBV7-9 and TRBJ1-1, with D possibly being TRBD1 (5 bases). Germline CDR1 reads SEHNR; CDR2 reads FQNEAQ (reference sequence). Between the trimmed V and J ends, which lost 1 base and 11 bases, there was a span of 20 bases. The CDR3 loop spans 15 amino acids. The CDR3 DNA follows: TGTGCCAGCAGCTTAGGAGACAGACGGGTGCGGTCCGCTTTCTTT. It specifies CASSLGDRRVRSAFF.

This sequence joins TRBV6-5 and TRBJ1-2, with 7 bases that match TRBD1. The CDR3 loop spans 14 amino acids. With 0 bases clipped from V and 6 bases from J, the junction kept 4 bases outside the gene matches. Germline lookup yields CDR1 MNHEY and CDR2 SVGAGI. CDR3 region: CASSYSPGGDGYTF. CDR3 coding DNA: TGTGCCAGCAGTTACTCTCCAGGGGGGGATGGCTACACCTTC.

The chain has TRBV24-1 and TRBJ1-2; weak D call: TRBD1 (6 bases). Deletions cut 2 bases from V and 3 bases from J, with 12 bases between. Germline-derived CDR1 and CDR2 are KGHDR and SFDVKD. The CDR3 is 15 residues long. The CDR3 protein is CATSDSRTAYYGYTF. In DNA, the CDR3 is TGTGCCACCAGTGATTCCCGGACAGCTTACTATGGCTACACCTTC.

This clonotype was observed a few times. The chain couples TRBV5-1 to TRBJ2-1; possibly TRBD1 for D (6 bases). Germline-derived CDR1 and CDR2 are SGHRS and YFSETQ. The CDR3 covers 14 residues. Trimming stripped 1 base from V and 5 bases from J, with 10 bases between. The CDR3 loop reads CASSLTGTNNEQFF. Written as DNA, the CDR3 is TGCGCCAGCAGCTTGACAGGGACAAACAATGAGCAGTTCTTC.